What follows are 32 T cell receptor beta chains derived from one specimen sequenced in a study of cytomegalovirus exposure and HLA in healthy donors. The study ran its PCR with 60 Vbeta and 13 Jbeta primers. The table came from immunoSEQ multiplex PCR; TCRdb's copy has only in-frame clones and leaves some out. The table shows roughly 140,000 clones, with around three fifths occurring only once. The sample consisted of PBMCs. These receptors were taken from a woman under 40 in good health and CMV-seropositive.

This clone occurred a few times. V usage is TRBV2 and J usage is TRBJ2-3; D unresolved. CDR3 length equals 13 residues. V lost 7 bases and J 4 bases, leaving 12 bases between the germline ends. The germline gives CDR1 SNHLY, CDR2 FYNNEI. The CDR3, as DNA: TGTGCCAGCACCTCCTCTAGTGCAGATACGCAGTATTTT. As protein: CASTSSSADTQYF.

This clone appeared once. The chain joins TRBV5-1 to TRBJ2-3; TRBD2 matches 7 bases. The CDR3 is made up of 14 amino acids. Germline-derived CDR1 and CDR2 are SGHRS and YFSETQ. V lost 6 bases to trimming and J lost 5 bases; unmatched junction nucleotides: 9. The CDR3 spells CASNDGGTGDTQYF. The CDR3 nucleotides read TGCGCCAGCAACGACGGGGGGACCGGAGATACGCAGTATTTT.

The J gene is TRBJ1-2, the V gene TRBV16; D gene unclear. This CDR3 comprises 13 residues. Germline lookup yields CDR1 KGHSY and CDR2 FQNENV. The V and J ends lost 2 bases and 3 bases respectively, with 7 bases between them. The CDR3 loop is CASSQLFDYGYTF. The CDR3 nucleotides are TGTGCCAGCAGCCAACTATTTGACTATGGCTACACCTTC.

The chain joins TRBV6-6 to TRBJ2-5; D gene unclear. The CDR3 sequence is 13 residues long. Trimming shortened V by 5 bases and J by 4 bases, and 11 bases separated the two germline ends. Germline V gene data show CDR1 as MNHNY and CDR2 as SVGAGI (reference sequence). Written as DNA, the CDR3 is TGTGCCAGCAGTCCCCGCAGAGGAGAGACCCAGTACTTC. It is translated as CASSPRRGETQYF.

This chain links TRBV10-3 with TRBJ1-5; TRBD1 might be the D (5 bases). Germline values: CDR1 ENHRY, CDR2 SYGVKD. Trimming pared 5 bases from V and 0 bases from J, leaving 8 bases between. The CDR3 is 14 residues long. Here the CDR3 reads CAISLGHSNQPQHF. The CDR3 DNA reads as TGTGCCATCAGTTTGGGGCATAGCAATCAGCCCCAGCATTTT.

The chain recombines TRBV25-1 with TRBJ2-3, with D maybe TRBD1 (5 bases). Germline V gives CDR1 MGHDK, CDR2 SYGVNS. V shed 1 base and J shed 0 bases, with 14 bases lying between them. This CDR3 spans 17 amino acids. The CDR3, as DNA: TGTGCCAGCAGTGAATTGTTGGGCAGGGTCAGCACAGATACGCAGTATTTT. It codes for CASSELLGRVSTDTQYF.

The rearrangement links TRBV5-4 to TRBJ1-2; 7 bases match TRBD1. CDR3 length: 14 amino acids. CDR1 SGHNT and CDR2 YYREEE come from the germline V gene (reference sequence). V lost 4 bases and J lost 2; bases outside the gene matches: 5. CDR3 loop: CASSRTGPNYGYTF. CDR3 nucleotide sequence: TGTGCCAGCAGCCGGACAGGCCCCAACTATGGCTACACCTTC.

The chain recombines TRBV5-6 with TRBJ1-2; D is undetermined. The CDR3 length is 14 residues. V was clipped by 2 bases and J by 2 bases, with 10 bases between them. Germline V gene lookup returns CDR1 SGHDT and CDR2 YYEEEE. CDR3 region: CASSFGGENYGYTF. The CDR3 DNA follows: TGTGCCAGCAGCTTCGGCGGGGAGAACTATGGCTACACCTTC.

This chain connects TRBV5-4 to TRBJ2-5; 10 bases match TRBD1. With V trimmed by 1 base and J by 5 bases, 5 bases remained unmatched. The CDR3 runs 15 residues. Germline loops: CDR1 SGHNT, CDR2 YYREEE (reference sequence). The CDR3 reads CASSLWDRGGETQYF. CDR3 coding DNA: TGTGCCAGCAGCTTGTGGGACAGGGGCGGCGAGACCCAGTACTTC.

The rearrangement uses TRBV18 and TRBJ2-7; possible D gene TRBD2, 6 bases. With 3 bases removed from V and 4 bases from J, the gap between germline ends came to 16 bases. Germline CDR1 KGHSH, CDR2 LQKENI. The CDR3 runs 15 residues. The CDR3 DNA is TGTGCCAGCTCACCGCCTGGAATCGGGAGATACGAGCAGTACTTC. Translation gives CASSPPGIGRYEQYF. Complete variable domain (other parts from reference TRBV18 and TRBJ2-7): NAGVMQNPRHLVRRRGQEARLRCSPMKGHSHVYWYRQLPEEGLKFMVYLQKENIIDESGMPKERFSAEFPKEGPSILRIQQVVRGDSAAYFCASSPPGIGRYEQYFGPGTRLTVT.

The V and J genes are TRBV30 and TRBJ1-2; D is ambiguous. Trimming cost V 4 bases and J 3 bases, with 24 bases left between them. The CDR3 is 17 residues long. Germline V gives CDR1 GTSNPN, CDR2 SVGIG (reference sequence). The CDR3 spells CAWIDFDGYSEHYGYTF. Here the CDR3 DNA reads TGTGCCTGGATCGACTTCGACGGGTACTCTGAACACTATGGCTACACCTTC.

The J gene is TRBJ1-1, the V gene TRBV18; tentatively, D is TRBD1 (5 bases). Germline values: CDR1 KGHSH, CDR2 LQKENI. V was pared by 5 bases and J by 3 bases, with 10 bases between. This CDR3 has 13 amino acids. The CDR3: CASSFPTDTEAFF. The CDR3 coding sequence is TGTGCCAGCTCATTTCCGACAGACACTGAAGCTTTCTTT.

The CDR3 spells CASSYTAGTSGSQYF. For the CDR3, the DNA is TGTGCCAGCAGTTACACTGCTGGGACTAGCGGGAGTCAGTATTTT. The chain couples TRBV6-5 to TRBJ2-3; 14 bases match TRBD2. The length of the CDR3 is 15 residues. With V trimmed by 2 bases and J by 12 bases, 7 bases remained unmatched. CDR1 is MNHEY, CDR2 SVGAGI, per germline.

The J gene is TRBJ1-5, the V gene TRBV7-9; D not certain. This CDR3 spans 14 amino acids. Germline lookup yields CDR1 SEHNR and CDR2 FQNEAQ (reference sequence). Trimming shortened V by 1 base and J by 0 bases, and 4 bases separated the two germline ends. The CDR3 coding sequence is TGTGCCAGCAGCTTAGGTTATAGCAATCAGCCCCAGCATTTT. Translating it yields CASSLGYSNQPQHF.

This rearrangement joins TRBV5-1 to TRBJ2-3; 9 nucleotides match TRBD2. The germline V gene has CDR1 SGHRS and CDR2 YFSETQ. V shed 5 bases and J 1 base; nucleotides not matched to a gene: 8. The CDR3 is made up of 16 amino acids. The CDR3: CASRTSGLAGTDTQYF. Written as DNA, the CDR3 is TGCGCCAGCAGGACCTCGGGACTAGCCGGCACAGATACGCAGTATTTT. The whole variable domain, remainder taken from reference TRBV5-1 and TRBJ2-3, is KAGVTQTPRYLIKTRGQQVTLSCSPISGHRSVSWYQQTPGQGLQFLFEYFSETQRNKGNFPGRFSGRQFSNSRSEMNVSTLELGDSALYLCASRTSGLAGTDTQYFGPGTRLTVL.

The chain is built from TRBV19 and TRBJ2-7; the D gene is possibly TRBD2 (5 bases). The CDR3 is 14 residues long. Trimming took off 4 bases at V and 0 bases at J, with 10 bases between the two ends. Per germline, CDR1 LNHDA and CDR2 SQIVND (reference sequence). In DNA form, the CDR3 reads TGTGCCAGTAGTAGGACTGCCAGCTCCTACGAGCAGTACTTC. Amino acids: CASSRTASSYEQYF.

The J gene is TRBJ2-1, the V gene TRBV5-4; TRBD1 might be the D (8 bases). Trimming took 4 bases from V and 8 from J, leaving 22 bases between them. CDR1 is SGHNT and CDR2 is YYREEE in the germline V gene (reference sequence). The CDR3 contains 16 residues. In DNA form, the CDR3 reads TGTGCCAGCAGCCAACTACAGGGGGGGGGCTCCGATGAGCAGTTCTTC. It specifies CASSQLQGGGSDEQFF.

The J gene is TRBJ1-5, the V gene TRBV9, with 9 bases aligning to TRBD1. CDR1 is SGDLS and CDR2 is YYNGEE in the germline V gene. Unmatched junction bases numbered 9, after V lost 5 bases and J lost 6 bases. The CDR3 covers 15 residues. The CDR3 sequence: CASSATGTGSQPQHF. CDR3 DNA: TGTGCCAGCAGTGCTACCGGGACAGGGAGTCAGCCCCAGCATTTT.

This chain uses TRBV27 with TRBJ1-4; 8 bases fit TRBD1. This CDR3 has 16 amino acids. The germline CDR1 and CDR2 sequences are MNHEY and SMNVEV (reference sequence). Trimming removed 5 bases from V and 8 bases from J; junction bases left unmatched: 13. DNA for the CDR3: TGTGCCAGCAGTCGAACCGGAGGACAGGGTGTAGAAAAACTGTTTTTT. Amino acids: CASSRTGGQGVEKLFF. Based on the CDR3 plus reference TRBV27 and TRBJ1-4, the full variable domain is EAQVTQNPRYLITVTGKKLTVTCSQNMNHEYMSWYRQDPGLGLRQIYYSMNVEVTDKGDVPEGYKVSRKEKRNFPLILESPSPNQTSLYFCASSRTGGQGVEKLFFGSGTQLSVL.

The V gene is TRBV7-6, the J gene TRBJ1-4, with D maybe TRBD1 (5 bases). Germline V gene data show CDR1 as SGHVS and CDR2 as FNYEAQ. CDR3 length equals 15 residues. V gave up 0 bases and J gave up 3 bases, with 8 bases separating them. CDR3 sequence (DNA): TGTGCCAGCAGCTTAGCGCGGGGGGCTAATGAAAAACTGTTTTTT. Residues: CASSLARGANEKLFF. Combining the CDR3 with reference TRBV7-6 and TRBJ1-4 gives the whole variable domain GAGVSQSPRYKVTKRGQDVALRCDPISGHVSLYWYRQALGQGPEFLTYFNYEAQQDKSGLPNDRFSAERPEGSISTLTIQRTEQRDSAMYRCASSLARGANEKLFFGSGTQLSVL.

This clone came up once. The CDR3 loop reads CASSWTREDTQYF. In DNA, the CDR3 is TGTGCCAGCTCTTGGACTAGGGAAGATACGCAGTATTTT. The chain uses TRBV18 and TRBJ2-3, with 7 bases aligning to TRBD2. From germline, CDR1 is KGHSH and CDR2 LQKENI. The CDR3 extends over 13 amino acids. The J segment lost 5 bases and the V segment lost 6 bases, leaving 5 bases of the junction unmatched. The full variable domain, its missing parts supplied by reference TRBV18 and TRBJ2-3, is NAGVMQNPRHLVRRRGQEARLRCSPMKGHSHVYWYRQLPEEGLKFMVYLQKENIIDESGMPKERFSAEFPKEGPSILRIQQVVRGDSAAYFCASSWTREDTQYFGPGTRLTVL.

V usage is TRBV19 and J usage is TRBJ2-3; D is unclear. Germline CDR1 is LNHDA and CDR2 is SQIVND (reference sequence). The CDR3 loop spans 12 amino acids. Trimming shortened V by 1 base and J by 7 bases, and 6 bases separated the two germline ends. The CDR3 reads CASSIAENTQYF. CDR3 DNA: TGTGCCAGTAGTATAGCTGAGAATACGCAGTATTTT.

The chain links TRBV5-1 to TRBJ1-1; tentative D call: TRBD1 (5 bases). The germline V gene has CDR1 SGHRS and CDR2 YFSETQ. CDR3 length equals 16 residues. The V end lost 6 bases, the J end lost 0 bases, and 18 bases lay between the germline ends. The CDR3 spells CASTRERGGMNTEAFF. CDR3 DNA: TGCGCCAGCACTCGGGAGAGGGGAGGGATGAACACTGAAGCTTTCTTT.

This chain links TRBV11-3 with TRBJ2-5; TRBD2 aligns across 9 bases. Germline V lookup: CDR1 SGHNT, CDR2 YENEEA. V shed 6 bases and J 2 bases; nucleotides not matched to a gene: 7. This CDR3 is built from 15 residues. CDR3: CASSPGLATQETQYF. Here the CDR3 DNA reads TGTGCCAGCAGTCCCGGACTAGCGACACAAGAGACCCAGTACTTC.

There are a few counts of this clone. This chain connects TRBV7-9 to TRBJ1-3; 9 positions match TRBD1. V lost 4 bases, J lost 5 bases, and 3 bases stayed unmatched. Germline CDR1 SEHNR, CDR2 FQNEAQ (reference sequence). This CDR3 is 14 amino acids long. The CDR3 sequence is CASSSTGGRNTIYF. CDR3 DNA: TGTGCCAGCAGCTCGACAGGGGGTAGAAACACCATATATTTT.

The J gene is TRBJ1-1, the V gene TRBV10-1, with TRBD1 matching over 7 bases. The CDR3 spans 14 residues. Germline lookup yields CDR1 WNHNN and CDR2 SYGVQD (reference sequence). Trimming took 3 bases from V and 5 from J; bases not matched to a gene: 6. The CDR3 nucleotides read TGCGCCAGCAGTGATGAGGGGGCTGAGACTGAAGCTTTCTTT. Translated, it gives CASSDEGAETEAFF.

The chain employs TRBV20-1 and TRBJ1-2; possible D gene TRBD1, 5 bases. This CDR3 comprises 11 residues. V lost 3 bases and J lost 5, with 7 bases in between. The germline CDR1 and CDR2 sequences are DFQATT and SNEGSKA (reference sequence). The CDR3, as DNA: TGCAGTGCTAGGACAGATTATGGCTACACCTTC. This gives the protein CSARTDYGYTF.

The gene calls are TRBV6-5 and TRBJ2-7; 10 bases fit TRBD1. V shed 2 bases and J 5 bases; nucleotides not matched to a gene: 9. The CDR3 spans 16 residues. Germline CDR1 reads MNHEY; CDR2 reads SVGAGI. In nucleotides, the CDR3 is TGTGCCAGCAGTTACCCAACCGGGACAGGGGTGGACGAGCAGTACTTC. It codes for CASSYPTGTGVDEQYF.

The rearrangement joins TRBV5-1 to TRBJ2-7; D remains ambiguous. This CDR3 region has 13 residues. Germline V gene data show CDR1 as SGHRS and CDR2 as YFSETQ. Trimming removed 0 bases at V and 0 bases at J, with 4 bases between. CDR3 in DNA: TGCGCCAGCAGCTTGGGCGTCTCCTACGAGCAGTACTTC. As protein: CASSLGVSYEQYF.

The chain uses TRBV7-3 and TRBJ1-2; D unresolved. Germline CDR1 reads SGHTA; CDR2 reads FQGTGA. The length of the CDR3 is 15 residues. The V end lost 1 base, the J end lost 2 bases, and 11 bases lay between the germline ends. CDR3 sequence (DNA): TGTGCCAGCAGCTTAAACCCGGGGATAAACTATGGCTACACCTTC. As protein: CASSLNPGINYGYTF. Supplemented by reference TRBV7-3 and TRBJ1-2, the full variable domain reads GAGVSQTPSNKVTEKGKYVELRCDPISGHTALYWYRQSLGQGPEFLIYFQGTGAADDSGLPNDRFFAVRPEGSVSTLKIQRTERGDSAVYLCASSLNPGINYGYTFGSGTRLTVV.

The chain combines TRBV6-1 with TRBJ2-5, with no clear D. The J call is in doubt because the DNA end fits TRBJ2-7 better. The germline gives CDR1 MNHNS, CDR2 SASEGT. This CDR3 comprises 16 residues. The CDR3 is CASSEVERSGSYEQYF. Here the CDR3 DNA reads TGTGCCAGCAGTGAAGTTGAGAGGTCCGGTTCCTACGAGCAGTACTTC.

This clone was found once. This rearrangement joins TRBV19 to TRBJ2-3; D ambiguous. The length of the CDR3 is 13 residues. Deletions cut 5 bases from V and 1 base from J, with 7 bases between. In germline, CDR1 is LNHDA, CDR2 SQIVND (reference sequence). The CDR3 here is CASSASGTDTQYF. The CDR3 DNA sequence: TGTGCCAGTAGTGCGTCTGGCACAGATACGCAGTATTTT.